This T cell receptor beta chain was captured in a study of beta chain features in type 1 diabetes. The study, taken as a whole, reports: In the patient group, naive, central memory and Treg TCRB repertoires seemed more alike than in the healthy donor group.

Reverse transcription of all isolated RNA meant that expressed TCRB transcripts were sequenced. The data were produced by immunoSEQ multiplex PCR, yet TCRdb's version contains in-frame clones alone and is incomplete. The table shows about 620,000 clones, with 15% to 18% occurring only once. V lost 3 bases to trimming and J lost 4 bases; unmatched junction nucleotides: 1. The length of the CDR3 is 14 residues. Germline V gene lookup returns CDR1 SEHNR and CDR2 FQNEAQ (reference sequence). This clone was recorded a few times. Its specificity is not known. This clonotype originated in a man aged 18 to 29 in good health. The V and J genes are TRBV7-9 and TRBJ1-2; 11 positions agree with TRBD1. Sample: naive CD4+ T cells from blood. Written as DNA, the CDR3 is TGTGCCAGCAGCTTGGGGACAGGGGGCTATGGCTACACCTTC. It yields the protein CASSLGTGGYGYTF.